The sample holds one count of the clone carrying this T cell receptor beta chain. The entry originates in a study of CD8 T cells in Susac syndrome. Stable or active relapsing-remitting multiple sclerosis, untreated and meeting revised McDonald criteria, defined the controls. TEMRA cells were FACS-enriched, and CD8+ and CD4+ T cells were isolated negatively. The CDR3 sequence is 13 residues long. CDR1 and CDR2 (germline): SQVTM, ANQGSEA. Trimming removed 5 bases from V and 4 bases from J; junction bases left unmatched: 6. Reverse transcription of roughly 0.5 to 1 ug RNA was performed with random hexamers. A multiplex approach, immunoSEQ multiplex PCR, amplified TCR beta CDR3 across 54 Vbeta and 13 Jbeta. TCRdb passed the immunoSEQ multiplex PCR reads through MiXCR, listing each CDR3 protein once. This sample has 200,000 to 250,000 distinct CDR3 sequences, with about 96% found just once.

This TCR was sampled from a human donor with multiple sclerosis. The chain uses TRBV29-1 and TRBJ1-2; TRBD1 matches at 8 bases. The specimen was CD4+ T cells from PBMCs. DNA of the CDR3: TGCAGCGTTCTTCAGGGGGCCAGCTATGGCTACACCTTC. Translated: CSVLQGASYGYTF.